This entry describes one T cell receptor beta chain. Its antigen remains unknown. An end of the junction does not agree with germline; a read error may underlie this. The sample is drawn from a study of CD8+ T cells in alopecia areata. At the level of the study: Those patients who were treated received oral tofacitinib, which was given at 5 to 10 mg twice daily for moderate-to-severe alopecia areata. Findings and caveats of the study: Lesional scalp, especially alopecia totalis/universalis, showed higher clonality than normal scalp. Amid tofacitinib therapy, many expanded lesional clones stayed present in scalp and blood.

Indicated treatment: oral pan-JAK inhibitor, 5-10 mg twice daily. Samples from alopecia areata patients were lesional scalp punch biopsies and peripheral blood. Following extraction, RNA underwent reverse transcription to cDNA, which served as the sequencing template. Profiling relied on immunoSEQ multiplex PCR, and the TCRdb table lists in-frame clones only, not all of them. The sample records about 120,000 clones, about three fifths being singletons. This CDR3 has 13 amino acids. The germline V gene encodes CDR1 MGHRA and CDR2 YSYEKL. The sample in question was CD8+ T cells sorted from blood, obtained at week 4, from a patient treated with tofacitinib. The rearrangement uses TRBV4-1 and TRBJ1-5, with D unresolved. The clonotype was recovered from a human donor with alopecia areata. This chain's CDR3 is CASSLTRNQAQHF. CDR3 nucleotide sequence: TGCGCCAGCAGCCTGACTCGAAATCAGGCCCAGCATTTT.